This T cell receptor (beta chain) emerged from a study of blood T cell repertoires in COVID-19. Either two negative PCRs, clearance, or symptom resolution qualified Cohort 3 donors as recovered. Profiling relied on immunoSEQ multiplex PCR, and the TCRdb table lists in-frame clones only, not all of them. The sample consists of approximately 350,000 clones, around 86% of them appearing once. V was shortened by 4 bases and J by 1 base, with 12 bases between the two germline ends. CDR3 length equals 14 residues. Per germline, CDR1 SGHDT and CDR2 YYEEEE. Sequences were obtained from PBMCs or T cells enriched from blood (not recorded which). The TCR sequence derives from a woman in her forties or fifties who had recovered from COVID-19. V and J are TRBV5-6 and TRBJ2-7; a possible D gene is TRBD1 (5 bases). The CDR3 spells CASSDRTLSYEQYF. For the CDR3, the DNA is TGTGCCAGCAGCGACCGGACATTGTCCTACGAGCAGTACTTC. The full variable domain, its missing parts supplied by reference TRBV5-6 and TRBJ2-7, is DAGVTQSPTHLIKTRGQQVTLRCSPKSGHDTVSWYQQALGQGPQFIFQYYEEEERQRGNFPDRFSGHQFPNYSSELNVNALLLGDSALYLCASSDRTLSYEQYFGPGTRLTVT.